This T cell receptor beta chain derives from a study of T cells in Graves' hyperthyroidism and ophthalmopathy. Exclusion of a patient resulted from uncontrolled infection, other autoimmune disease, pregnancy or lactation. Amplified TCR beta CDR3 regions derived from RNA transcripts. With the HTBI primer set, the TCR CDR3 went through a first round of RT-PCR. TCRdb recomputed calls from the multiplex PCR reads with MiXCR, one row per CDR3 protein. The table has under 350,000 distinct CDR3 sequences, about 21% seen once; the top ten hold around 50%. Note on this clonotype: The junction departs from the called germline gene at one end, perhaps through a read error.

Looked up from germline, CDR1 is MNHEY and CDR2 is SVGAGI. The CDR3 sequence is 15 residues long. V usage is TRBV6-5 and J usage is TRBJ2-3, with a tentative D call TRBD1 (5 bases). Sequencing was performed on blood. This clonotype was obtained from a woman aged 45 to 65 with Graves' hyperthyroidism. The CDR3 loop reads CASSDSWRKTDTQYF. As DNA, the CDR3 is TGTGCCAGCAGTGACTCCTGGAGAAAGACAGACACGCAGTATTTT.